This T cell receptor (beta chain) was recovered during a study of blood T cell repertoires in COVID-19. The overall study: There were acute and convalescent COVID-19 samples, and they came from the United States, Italy and Spain. Sources were T cells, B-cell-depleted T cells, or PBMCs; the material itself was cDNA or gDNA.

Original handling: Amplification from reference gene primers served as the basis for estimated nucleated cell counts. Assay: immunoSEQ multiplex PCR; the TCRdb copy retains only in-frame clones and omits some. The DNA was the basis for D and trimming; V, J and clone size are from that table. The sample holds roughly 150,000 clones; 65% to 80% are singletons and the top ten take less than 9.5%. The CDR3 sequence is 17 residues long. Germline V gives CDR1 SGDLS, CDR2 YYNGEE. J was trimmed by 4 bases and V by 4 bases; bases with no gene match: 12. Sequencing input: peripheral blood. The receptor was derived from a man aged 55 to 70 with acute or convalescent COVID-19. The V call is TRBV9, the J call TRBJ2-1; 9 bases are shared with TRBD2. CDR3 amino acids: CASSPEGGGVGYNEQFF. The CDR3 DNA sequence: TGTGCCAGCAGCCCCGAAGGCGGGGGGGTAGGTTACAATGAGCAGTTCTTC. Variable domain in full (rest from reference TRBV9 and TRBJ2-1): DSGVTQTPKHLITATGQRVTLRCSPRSGDLSVYWYQQSLDQGLQFLIQYYNGEERAKGNILERFSAQQFPDLHSELNLSSLELGDSALYFCASSPEGGGVGYNEQFFGPGTRLTVL.